Below, 31 T cell receptor beta chains from the same sample are listed, as sequenced in a study of monozygotic twins with inflammatory bowel disease. TCRdb reanalyzed the 5' RACE reads and collapses them to one entry per CDR3 protein, without DNA. The specimen's table records approximately 150,000 distinct CDR3 sequences. Source material: blood. These receptors all come from a human donor with ulcerative colitis or Crohn's disease, or a healthy co-twin of an affected twin (not recorded which).

The chain combines TRBV5-1 with TRBJ2-3; as DNA is missing, the TRBD1 call by TCRdb cannot be tested. The CDR3 sequence is 17 residues long. Germline CDR1 is SGHRS and CDR2 is YFSETQ. The CDR3 region is CASSSYAPGQGRDTQYF.

V and J are TRBV12-3 or TRBV12-4 and TRBJ1-5; TCRdb proposes TRBD1, but this gene call is untestable without DNA. The CDR3 is 14 residues long. The CDR3 reads CASRVGQGGQPQHF.

The chain uses TRBV7-3 and TRBJ2-3; TCRdb's D call of TRBD1 is untestable without DNA. The CDR3 is 15 amino acids. Germline lookup yields CDR1 SGHTA and CDR2 FQGTGA. The CDR3 is CASSHKTGGTDTQYF.

The chain combines TRBV9 with TRBJ2-5; TCRdb lists TRBD1, though no DNA is available to test this call. CDR3 length equals 13 residues. Germline V lookup: CDR1 SGDLS, CDR2 YYNGEE. CDR3 loop: CASSVGTQETQYF.

J is TRBJ1-3 and V is TRBV7-2. CDR1 is SGHTA, CDR2 FQGNSA, per germline. CDR3 length: 14 amino acids. The CDR3: CASSLQISGNTIYF.

The genes are TRBV29-1 and TRBJ2-4; TCRdb's D gene call, TRBD2, goes unchecked for lack of DNA. The germline gives CDR1 SQVTM, CDR2 ANQGSEA. The CDR3 spans 14 residues. CDR3 region: CSVVVRGGINIQYF. Full variable domain (missing parts from reference TRBV29-1 and TRBJ2-4): SAVISQKPSRDICQRGTSLTIQCQVDSQVTMMFWYRQQPGQSLTLIATANQGSEATYESGFVIDKFPISRPNLTFSTLTVSNMSPEDSSIYLCSVVVRGGINIQYFGAGTRLSVL.

The chain is built from TRBV27 and TRBJ1-3; the TRBD1 assignment by TCRdb is unverifiable without DNA. This CDR3 has 17 amino acids. In germline, CDR1 is MNHEY, CDR2 SMNVEV (reference sequence). The CDR3 reads CASSPSRAGGSGNTIYF.

The chain has TRBV12-3 or TRBV12-4 and TRBJ1-1; as DNA is missing, the TRBD1 call by TCRdb cannot be tested. CDR3 length: 16 residues. The CDR3 protein is CASSFTGAGRNTEAFF.

V and J are TRBV5-1 and TRBJ1-2; TCRdb's D call, TRBD1, is unchecked because there is no DNA. CDR1 and CDR2 (germline): SGHRS, YFSETQ. The CDR3 totals 14 residues. Here the CDR3 reads CASSLDGTGHGYTF.

The rearrangement uses TRBV12-3 or TRBV12-4 and TRBJ1-2; TCRdb reports TRBD1, a call that lacks DNA to check it against. The CDR3 length is 14 residues. CDR3 loop: CASTDRQGATGYTF.

This chain uses TRBV5-8 with TRBJ2-3; no DNA is available, so the TRBD1 call from TCRdb remains unchecked. Germline V gene data show CDR1 as SGHTS and CDR2 as YDEGEE. This CDR3 is 14 amino acids long. CDR3 sequence: CASSLGTVTDTQYF.

V usage is TRBV3-1 and J usage is TRBJ2-7. This CDR3 is 13 amino acids long. The V gene's germline CDR1 is LGHDT and CDR2 YNNKEL (reference sequence). Here the CDR3 reads CASSQAGSDEQYF.

The rearrangement joins TRBV6-1 to TRBJ2-7; TCRdb picks TRBD1, but there is no DNA to check that call. The CDR3 length is 15 residues. CDR1 MNHNS and CDR2 SASEGT come from the germline V gene. The CDR3 region is CASRGADRDFYEQYF.

The gene calls are TRBV27 and TRBJ2-3; TCRdb picks TRBD2, but there is no DNA to check that call. The CDR3 length is 13 residues. Germline V lookup: CDR1 MNHEY, CDR2 SMNVEV (reference sequence). CDR3 loop: CASSPTRTDTQYF.

The rearrangement links TRBV5-1 to TRBJ2-7; no DNA is available, so the TRBD1 call from TCRdb remains unchecked. This CDR3 region has 14 residues. CDR1 is SGHRS, CDR2 YFSETQ, per germline. The CDR3 sequence is CASSLEPGAGEQYF.

The chain joins TRBV25-1 to TRBJ2-3. The germline CDR1 and CDR2 sequences are MGHDK and SYGVNS. The CDR3 is made up of 13 amino acids. The CDR3: CASLNTPTDTQYF.

The J gene is TRBJ2-4, the V gene TRBV7-2. Germline CDR1 SGHTA, CDR2 FQGNSA. The CDR3 runs 14 residues. CDR3 in amino acids: CASSHGPAKNIQYF.

The chain combines TRBV7-8 with TRBJ2-3. Per germline, CDR1 SGHVS and CDR2 FQNEAQ. The CDR3 is 14 amino acids. The CDR3 is CASSLSEVSDTQYF.

The chain joins TRBV3-1 to TRBJ2-3; TCRdb proposes TRBD2, but this gene call is untestable without DNA. The CDR3 length is 21 residues. Germline V gene lookup returns CDR1 LGHDT and CDR2 YNNKEL (reference sequence). This CDR3 is CASSQPTTSGGSPTSADTQYF.

This CDR3 reads CSATLSGATDTQYF. The chain joins TRBV20-1 to TRBJ2-3; with no DNA, the TCRdb D assignment of TRBD2 cannot be verified. The germline CDR1 and CDR2 sequences are DFQATT and SNEGSKA (reference sequence). CDR3 length equals 14 residues.

The chain employs TRBV28 and TRBJ2-7. CDR1 and CDR2 from the germline V gene are MDHEN and SYDVKM. This CDR3 is built from 14 residues. This CDR3 reads CASSSNAVGYEQYF.

This chain uses TRBV20-1 with TRBJ1-1. Germline CDR1 reads DFQATT; CDR2 reads SNEGSKA (reference sequence). This CDR3 is 14 amino acids long. CDR3 loop: CSATLSTVGTEAFF.

The chain joins TRBV20-1 to TRBJ2-3; the TCRdb D gene call, TRBD1, has no DNA to confirm it. Looked up from germline, CDR1 is DFQATT and CDR2 is SNEGSKA (reference sequence). This CDR3 region has 15 residues. The CDR3 is CSASVGGQTADTQYF.

The V and J genes are TRBV24-1 and TRBJ2-7; absent DNA, TCRdb's TRBD1 call cannot be checked. CDR1 and CDR2 from the germline V gene are KGHDR and SFDVKD. This CDR3 contains 15 residues. CDR3: CATSETGGEGYEQYF.

The chain is built from TRBV20-1 and TRBJ1-2; TCRdb designates TRBD1, a call that cannot be tested without DNA. Germline CDR1 and CDR2: DFQATT and SNEGSKA (reference sequence). The CDR3 is 12 residues long. CDR3 residues: CSANYRSYGYTF.

This chain connects TRBV7-3 to TRBJ2-5; TCRdb returns TRBD1, unconfirmable since there is no DNA. The CDR3 length is 15 residues. CDR1 and CDR2 (germline): SGHTA, FQGTGA. CDR3 region: CASSGGTGGFETQYF.

This chain links TRBV20-1 with TRBJ1-5; TCRdb returns TRBD1, unconfirmable since there is no DNA. CDR3 length: 13 residues. The germline gives CDR1 DFQATT, CDR2 SNEGSKA (reference sequence). The chain's CDR3 is CSAKGAWDQPQHF.

V is TRBV20-1 and J is TRBJ1-4; the TCRdb D gene call, TRBD1, has no DNA to confirm it. The CDR3 contains 17 residues. Germline V gene sequence: CDR1 DFQATT, CDR2 SNEGSKA (reference sequence). CDR3: CSARPGDRGYPNEKLFF.

The chain has TRBV20-1 and TRBJ1-4. This CDR3 has 14 amino acids. Looked up from germline, CDR1 is DFQATT and CDR2 is SNEGSKA (reference sequence). The CDR3 protein is CSAGNRATNEKLFF.

The chain uses TRBV5-1 and TRBJ2-5. The CDR3 is 14 amino acids. In germline, CDR1 is SGHRS, CDR2 YFSETQ. The CDR3 here is CASQYTRNQETQYF.

The CDR3 protein is CSVPQGSYGYTF. This sequence joins TRBV29-1 and TRBJ1-2; TCRdb indicates TRBD1, and absent DNA this call remains unverified. From germline, CDR1 is SQVTM and CDR2 ANQGSEA. The CDR3 totals 12 residues.